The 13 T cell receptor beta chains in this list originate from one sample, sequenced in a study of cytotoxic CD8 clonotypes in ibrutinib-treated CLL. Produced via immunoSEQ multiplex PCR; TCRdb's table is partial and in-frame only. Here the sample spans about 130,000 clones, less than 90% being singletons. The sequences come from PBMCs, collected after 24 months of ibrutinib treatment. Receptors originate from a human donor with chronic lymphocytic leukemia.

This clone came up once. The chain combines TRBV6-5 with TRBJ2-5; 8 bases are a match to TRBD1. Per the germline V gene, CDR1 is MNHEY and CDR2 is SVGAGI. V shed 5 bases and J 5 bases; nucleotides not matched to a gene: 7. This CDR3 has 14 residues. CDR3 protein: CASSQDRVVETQYF. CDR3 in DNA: TGTGCCAGCAGTCAGGACAGGGTAGTTGAGACCCAGTACTTC.

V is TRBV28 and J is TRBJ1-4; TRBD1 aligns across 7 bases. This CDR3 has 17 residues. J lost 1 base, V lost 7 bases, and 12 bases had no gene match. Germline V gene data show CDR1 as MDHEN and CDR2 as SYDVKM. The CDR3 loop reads CASMGSPGGETNEKLFF. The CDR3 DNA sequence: TGTGCCAGCATGGGGTCGCCAGGGGGGGAAACTAATGAAAAACTGTTTTTT.

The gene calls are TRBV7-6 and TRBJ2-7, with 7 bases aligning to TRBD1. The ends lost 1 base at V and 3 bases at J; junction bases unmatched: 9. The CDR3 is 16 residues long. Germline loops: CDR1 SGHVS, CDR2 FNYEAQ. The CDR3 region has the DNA TGTGCCAGCAGCTTAGTTTTAGGGGACAGATTCTACGAGCAGTACTTC. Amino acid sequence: CASSLVLGDRFYEQYF.

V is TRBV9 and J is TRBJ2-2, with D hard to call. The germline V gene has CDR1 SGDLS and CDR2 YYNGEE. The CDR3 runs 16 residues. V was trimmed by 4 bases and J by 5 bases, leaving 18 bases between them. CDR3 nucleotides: TGTGCCAGCAGCCCAGTGGTATCCCCGGGTACCGGGGAGCTGTTTTTT. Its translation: CASSPVVSPGTGELFF.

The CDR3 DNA reads TGTGCCAGCAGCGGGAGCGGAAGGGGCACTGAAGCTTTCTTT. Its translation is CASSGSGRGTEAFF. This chain connects TRBV7-9 to TRBJ1-1, with a tentative D call TRBD1 (5 bases). The CDR3 covers 14 residues. V was pared by 5 bases and J by 4 bases, with 14 bases between. Germline lookup yields CDR1 SEHNR and CDR2 FQNEAQ (reference sequence).

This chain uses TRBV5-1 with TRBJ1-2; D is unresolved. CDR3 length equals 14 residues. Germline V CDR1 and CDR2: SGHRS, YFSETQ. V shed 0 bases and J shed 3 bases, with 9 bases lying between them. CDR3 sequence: CASSLESGHYGYTF. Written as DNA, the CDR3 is TGCGCCAGCAGCTTGGAATCCGGGCACTATGGCTACACCTTC. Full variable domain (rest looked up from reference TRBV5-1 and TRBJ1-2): KAGVTQTPRYLIKTRGQQVTLSCSPISGHRSVSWYQQTPGQGLQFLFEYFSETQRNKGNFPGRFSGRQFSNSRSEMNVSTLELGDSALYLCASSLESGHYGYTFGSGTRLTVV.

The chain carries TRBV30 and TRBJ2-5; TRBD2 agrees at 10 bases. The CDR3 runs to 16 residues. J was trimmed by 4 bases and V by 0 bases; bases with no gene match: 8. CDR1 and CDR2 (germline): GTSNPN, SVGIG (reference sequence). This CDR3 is CAWSVRGLAGVETQYF. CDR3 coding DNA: TGTGCCTGGAGTGTTAGGGGCCTAGCGGGGGTAGAGACCCAGTACTTC.

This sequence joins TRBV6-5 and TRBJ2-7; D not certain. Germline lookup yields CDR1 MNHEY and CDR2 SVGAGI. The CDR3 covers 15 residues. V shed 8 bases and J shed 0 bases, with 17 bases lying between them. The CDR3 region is CASSPDTLPSYEQYF. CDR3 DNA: TGTGCCAGCTCGCCGGATACCTTGCCCTCCTACGAGCAGTACTTC.

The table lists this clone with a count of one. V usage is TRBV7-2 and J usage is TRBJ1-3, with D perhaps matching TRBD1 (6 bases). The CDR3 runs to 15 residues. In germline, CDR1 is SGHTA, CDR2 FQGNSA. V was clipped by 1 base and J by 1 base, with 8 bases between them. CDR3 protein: CASSLGRGSGNTIYF. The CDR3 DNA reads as TGTGCCAGCAGCTTAGGAAGGGGGTCTGGAAACACCATATATTTT.

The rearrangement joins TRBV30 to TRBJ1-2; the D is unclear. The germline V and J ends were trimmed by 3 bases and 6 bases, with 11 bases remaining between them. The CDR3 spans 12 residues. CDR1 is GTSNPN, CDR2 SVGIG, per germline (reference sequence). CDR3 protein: CAWSQTGDGYTF. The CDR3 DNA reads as TGTGCCTGGAGCCAGACCGGGGATGGCTACACCTTC.

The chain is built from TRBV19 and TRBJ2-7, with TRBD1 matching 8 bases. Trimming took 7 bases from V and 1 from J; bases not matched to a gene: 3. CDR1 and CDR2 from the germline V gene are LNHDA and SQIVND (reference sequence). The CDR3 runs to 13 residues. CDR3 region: CASIGQGSYEQYF. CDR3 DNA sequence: TGTGCCAGTATAGGACAGGGATCCTACGAGCAGTACTTC.

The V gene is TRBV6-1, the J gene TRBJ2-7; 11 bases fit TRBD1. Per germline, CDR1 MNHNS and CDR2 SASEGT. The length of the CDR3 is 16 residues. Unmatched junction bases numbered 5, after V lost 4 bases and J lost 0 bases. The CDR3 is CASSAWDRGSSYEQYF. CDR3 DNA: TGTGCCAGCAGTGCGTGGGACAGGGGGAGCTCCTACGAGCAGTACTTC.

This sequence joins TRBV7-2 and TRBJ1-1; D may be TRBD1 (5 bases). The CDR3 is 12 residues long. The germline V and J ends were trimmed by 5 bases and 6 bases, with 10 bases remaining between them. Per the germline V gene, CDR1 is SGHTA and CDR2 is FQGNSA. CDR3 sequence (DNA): TGTGCCAGCAGCACAGACAGACCTGAAGCTTTCTTT. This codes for CASSTDRPEAFF.